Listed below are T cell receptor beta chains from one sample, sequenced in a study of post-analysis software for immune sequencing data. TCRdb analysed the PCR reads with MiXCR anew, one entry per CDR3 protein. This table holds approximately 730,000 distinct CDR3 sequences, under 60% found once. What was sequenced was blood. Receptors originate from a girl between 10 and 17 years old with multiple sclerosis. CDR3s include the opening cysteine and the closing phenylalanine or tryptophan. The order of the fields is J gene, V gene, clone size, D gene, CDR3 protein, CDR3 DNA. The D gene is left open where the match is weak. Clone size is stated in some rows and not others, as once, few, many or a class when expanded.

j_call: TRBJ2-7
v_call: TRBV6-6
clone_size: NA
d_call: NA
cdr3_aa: CASRGSPGASYEQYF
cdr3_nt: TGTGCCTCCCGGGGGAGCCCGGGCGCCTCATACGAGCAGTACTTC

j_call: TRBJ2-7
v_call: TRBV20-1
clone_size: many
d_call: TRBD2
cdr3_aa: CSAWTSGKDEQYF
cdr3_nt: TGCAGTGCTTGGACTAGCGGAAAGGACGAGCAGTACTTC

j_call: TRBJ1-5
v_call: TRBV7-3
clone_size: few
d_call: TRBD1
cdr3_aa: CASSSSGQGLRYSNQPQHF
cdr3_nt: TGTGCCAGCAGCTCCTCAGGACAGGGTCTGCGGTATAGCAATCAGCCCCAGCATTTT

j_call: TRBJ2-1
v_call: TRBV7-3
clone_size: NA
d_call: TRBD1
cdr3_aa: CASSLRGQVSEQFF
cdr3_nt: TGTGCCAGCAGCTTAAGGGGACAGGTTTCTGAGCAGTTCTTC

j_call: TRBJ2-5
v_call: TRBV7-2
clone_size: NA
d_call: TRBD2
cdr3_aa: CASSLVGRAASGSTQETQYF
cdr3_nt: TGTGCCAGCAGCTTAGTGGGGAGGGCGGCTAGCGGGAGCACCCAAGAGACCCAGTACTTC

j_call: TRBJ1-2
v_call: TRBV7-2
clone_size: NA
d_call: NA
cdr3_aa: CASSLDPPGRYGYTF
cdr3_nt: TGTGCCAGCAGCTTAGACCCCCCCGGGCGGTATGGCTACACCTTC

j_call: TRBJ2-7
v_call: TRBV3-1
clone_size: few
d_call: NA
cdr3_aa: CASSQGQGSGEQYF
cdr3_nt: TGTGCCAGCAGCCAAGGTCAGGGGTCTGGCGAGCAGTACTTC

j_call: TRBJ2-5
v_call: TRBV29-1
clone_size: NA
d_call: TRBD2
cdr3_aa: CSVGKVAGVPETQYF
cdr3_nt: TGCAGCGTTGGTAAGGTAGCGGGAGTCCCAGAGACCCAGTACTTC

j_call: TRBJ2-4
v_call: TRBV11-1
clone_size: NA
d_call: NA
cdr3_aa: CASPQVTSPRRDIQYF
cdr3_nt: TGTGCCAGCCCCCAGGTGACCTCGCCGCGTCGGGACATTCAGTACTTC

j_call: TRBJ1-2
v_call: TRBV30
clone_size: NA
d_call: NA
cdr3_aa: CAWSSGGVRYTF
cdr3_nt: TGTGCCTGGAGTTCCGGAGGAGTTCGTTACACCTTC

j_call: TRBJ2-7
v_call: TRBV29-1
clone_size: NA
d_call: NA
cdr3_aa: CSVGAGGPYEQYF
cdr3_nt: TGCAGCGTTGGAGCAGGGGGGCCCTACGAGCAGTACTTC

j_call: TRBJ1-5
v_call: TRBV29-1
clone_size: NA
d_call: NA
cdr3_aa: CSVLTGLSNQPQHF
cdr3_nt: TGCAGCGTTCTGACAGGTCTTAGCAATCAGCCCCAGCATTTT

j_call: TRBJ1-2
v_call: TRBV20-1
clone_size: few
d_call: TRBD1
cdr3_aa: CSASIPGGLRYGYTF
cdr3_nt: TGCAGTGCTAGTATACCAGGGGGCCTACGTTATGGCTACACCTTC

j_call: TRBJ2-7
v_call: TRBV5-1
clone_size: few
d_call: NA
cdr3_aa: CASSFSRSYEQYF
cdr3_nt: TGCGCCAGCAGCTTTTCCAGGTCCTACGAGCAGTACTTC

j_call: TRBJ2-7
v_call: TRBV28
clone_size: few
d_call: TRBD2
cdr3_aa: CASTPGLAASYEQYF
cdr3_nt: TGTGCCAGCACCCCGGGACTAGCAGCCTCCTACGAGCAGTACTTC

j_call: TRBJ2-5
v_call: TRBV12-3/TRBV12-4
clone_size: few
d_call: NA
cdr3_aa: CASSLGFGQETQYF
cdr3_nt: TGTGCCAGCAGTTTGGGGTTCGGGCAAGAGACCCAGTACTTC

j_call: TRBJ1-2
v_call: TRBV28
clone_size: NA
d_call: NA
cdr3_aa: CATGFKANCGYTF
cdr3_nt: TGTGCCACCGGCTTTAAAGCGAACTGTGGCTACACCTTC

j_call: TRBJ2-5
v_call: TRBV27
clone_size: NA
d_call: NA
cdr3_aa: CASSSYDRQLGETQYF
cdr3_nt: TGTGCCAGCAGTTCCTATGACCGACAGTTGGGAGAGACCCAGTACTTC

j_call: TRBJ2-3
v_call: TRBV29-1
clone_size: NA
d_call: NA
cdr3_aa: CSVFRLGEQYF
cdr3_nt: TGCAGCGTTTTCCGGTTAGGGGAGCAGTATTTT

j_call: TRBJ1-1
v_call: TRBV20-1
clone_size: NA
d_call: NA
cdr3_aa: CSARGGWNTEAFF
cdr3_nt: TGCAGTGCTAGGGGGGGTTGGAACACTGAAGCTTTCTTT

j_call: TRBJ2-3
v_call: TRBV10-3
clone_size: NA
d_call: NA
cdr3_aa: CAISVFGTDTQYF
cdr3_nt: TGTGCCATCAGTGTGTTTGGCACAGATACGCAGTATTTT

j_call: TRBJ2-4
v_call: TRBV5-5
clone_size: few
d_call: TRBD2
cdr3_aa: CASSLARLAGGPRTKNIQYF
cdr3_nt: TGTGCCAGCAGCTTGGCCCGACTAGCGGGAGGGCCCAGGACCAAAAACATTCAGTACTTC

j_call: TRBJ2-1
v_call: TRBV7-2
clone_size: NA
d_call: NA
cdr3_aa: CASSVWRARSYNEQFF
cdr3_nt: TGTGCCAGCAGCGTATGGAGGGCCCGGTCCTACAATGAGCAGTTCTTC

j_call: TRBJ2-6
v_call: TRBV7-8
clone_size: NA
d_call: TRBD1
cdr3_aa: CASSLEELGFGTGAGANVLTF
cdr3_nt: TGTGCCAGCAGCTTAGAGGAATTGGGATTTGGGACAGGGGCTGGGGCCAACGTCCTGACTTTC

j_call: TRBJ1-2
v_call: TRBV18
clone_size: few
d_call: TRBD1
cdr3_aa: CASSPEGALYGYTF
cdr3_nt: TGTGCCAGCTCACCCGAGGGGGCGCTTTATGGCTACACCTTC

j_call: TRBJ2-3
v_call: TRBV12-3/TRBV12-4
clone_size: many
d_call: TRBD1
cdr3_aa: CASSRTGGDTQYF
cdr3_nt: TGTGCCAGCAGTCGTACAGGGGGAGATACGCAGTATTTT

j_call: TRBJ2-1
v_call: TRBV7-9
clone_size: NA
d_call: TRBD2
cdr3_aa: CASSPGLAGEEQFF
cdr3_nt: TGTGCCAGCAGCCCGGGACTAGCGGGAGAGGAGCAGTTCTTC

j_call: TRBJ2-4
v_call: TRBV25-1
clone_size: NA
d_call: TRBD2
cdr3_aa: CASSGPGGGGVIQYF
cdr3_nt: TGTGCCAGCAGTGGCCCCGGGGGGGGTGGCGTCATTCAGTACTTC

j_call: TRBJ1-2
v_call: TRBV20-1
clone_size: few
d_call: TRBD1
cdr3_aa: CSARGWDRCCGYTF
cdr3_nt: TGCAGTGCTAGAGGTTGGGACAGGTGTTGCGGCTACACCTTC

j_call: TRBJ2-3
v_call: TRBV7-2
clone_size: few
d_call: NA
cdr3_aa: CASSEGTFADTQYF
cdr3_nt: TGTGCCAGCAGCGAGGGGACGTTCGCAGATACGCAGTATTTT

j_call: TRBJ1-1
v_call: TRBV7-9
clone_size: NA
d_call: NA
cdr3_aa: CASRAQQSTSNTEAFF
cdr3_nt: TGTGCCAGCAGGGCGCAACAGAGCACTTCGAACACTGAAGCTTTCTTT

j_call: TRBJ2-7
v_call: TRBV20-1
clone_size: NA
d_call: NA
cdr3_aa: CSAFIGGPSYEQYF
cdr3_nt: TGCAGTGCTTTCATCGGGGGGCCCTCCTACGAGCAGTACTTC

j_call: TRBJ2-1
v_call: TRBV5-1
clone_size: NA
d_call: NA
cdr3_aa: CASKDWYNEQFF
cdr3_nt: TGCGCCAGCAAGGACTGGTACAATGAGCAGTTCTTC

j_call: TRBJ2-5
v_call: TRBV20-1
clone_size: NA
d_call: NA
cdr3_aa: CSATDPGSGPQVTQYF
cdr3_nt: TGCAGTGCCACAGACCCTGGTAGCGGTCCCCAAGTCACCCAGTACTTC

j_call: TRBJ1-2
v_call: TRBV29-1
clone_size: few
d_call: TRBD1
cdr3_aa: CSVGQGARNYGYTF
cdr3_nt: TGCAGCGTCGGACAGGGGGCGCGGAACTATGGCTACACCTTC